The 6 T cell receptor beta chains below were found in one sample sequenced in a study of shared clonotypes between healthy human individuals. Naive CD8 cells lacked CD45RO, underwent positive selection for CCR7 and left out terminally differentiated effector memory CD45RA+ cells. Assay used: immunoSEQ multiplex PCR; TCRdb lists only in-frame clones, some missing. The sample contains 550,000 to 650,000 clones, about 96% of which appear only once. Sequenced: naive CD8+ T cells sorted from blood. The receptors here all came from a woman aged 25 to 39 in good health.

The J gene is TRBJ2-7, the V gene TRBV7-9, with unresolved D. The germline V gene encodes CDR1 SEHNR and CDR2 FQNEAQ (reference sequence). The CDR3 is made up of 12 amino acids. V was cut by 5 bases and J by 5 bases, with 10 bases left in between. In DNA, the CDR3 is TGTGCCAGCAGCCCAGGTAGGGACGAGCAGTACTTC. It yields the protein CASSPGRDEQYF.

The CDR3 DNA is TGTGCCAGCAGGTTCAGGGGCTACGAGCAGTACTTC. Protein: CASRFRGYEQYF. V and J are TRBV6-1 and TRBJ2-7, with D perhaps matching TRBD1 (6 bases). The CDR3 has 12 residues. Germline V lookup: CDR1 MNHNS, CDR2 SASEGT. V lost 6 bases and J 3 bases, leaving 9 bases between the germline ends.

For the CDR3, the DNA is TGTGCCGAGAACCCTCGCCCTAGCTCCTACAATGAGCAGTTCTTC. This codes for CAENPRPSSYNEQFF. The chain joins TRBV2 to TRBJ2-1, with D hard to call. The CDR3 has 15 amino acids. V shed 11 bases and J shed 0 bases, with 17 bases lying between them. Germline V CDR1 and CDR2: SNHLY, FYNNEI.

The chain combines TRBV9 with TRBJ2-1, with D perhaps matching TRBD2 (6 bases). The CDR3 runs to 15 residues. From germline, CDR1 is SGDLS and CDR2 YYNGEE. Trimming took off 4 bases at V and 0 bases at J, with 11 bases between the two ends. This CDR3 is CASSQSRGSYNEQFF. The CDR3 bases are TGTGCCAGCAGCCAGTCGCGGGGCTCCTACAATGAGCAGTTCTTC. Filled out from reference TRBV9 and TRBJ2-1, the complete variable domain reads DSGVTQTPKHLITATGQRVTLRCSPRSGDLSVYWYQQSLDQGLQFLIQYYNGEERAKGNILERFSAQQFPDLHSELNLSSLELGDSALYFCASSQSRGSYNEQFFGPGTRLTVL.

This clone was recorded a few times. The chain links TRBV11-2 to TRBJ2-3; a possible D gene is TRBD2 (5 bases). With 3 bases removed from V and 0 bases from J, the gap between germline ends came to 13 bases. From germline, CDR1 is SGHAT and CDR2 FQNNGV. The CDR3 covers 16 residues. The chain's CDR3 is CASSFLSGKSTDTQYF. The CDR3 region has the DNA TGTGCCAGCAGCTTTCTGTCGGGGAAAAGCACAGATACGCAGTATTTT.

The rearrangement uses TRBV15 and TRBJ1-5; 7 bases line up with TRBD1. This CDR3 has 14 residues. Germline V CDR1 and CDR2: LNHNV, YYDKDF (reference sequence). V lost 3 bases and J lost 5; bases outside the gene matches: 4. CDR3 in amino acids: CATSRWDSDQPQHF. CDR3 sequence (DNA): TGTGCCACCAGCAGGTGGGACAGCGATCAGCCCCAGCATTTT.